These 11 T cell receptor beta chains share one sample of origin, sequenced in a study of control samples from healthy donors and cancer patients. Produced via immunoSEQ multiplex PCR; TCRdb's table is partial and in-frame only. The table shows around 7,000 clones, with under 90% occurring only once. The sequenced material came from PBMCs. The source is a man aged 65 to 79 with lung cancer.

Written as DNA, the CDR3 is TGTGCCATCAGTGATATAGCTAGCGGAATCTACAATGAGCAGTTCTTC. Protein: CAISDIASGIYNEQFF. The gene calls are TRBV10-3 and TRBJ2-1; TRBD2 aligns across 7 bases. V shed 3 bases and J 3 bases; nucleotides not matched to a gene: 8. The length of the CDR3 is 16 residues. The germline V gene has CDR1 ENHRY and CDR2 SYGVKD.

The count of this clone is one. The rearrangement uses TRBV27 and TRBJ2-1, with 10 nucleotides matching TRBD2. CDR1 MNHEY and CDR2 SMNVEV come from the germline V gene (reference sequence). Unmatched junction bases numbered 8, after V lost 11 bases and J lost 4 bases. The CDR3 has 14 amino acids. The CDR3 DNA follows: TGTGCCGTCGGTTTAGCGGGAGGATACAATGAGCAGTTCTTC. Amino acid sequence: CAVGLAGGYNEQFF.

This clone was seen once. The J gene is TRBJ2-1, the V gene TRBV7-6, with 7 bases lining up with TRBD2. V trimming: 5 bases; J trimming: 2 bases; junction bases outside the gene matches: 9. The CDR3 sequence is 16 residues long. Per the germline V gene, CDR1 is SGHVS and CDR2 is FNYEAQ. The CDR3 reads CASSPNLADAYNEQFF. The CDR3 DNA reads TGTGCCAGCAGCCCCAACCTAGCGGACGCCTACAATGAGCAGTTCTTC. Looking up the rest from reference TRBV7-6 and TRBJ2-1 gives the full variable domain: GAGVSQSPRYKVTKRGQDVALRCDPISGHVSLYWYRQALGQGPEFLTYFNYEAQQDKSGLPNDRFSAERPEGSISTLTIQRTEQRDSAMYRCASSPNLADAYNEQFFGPGTRLTVL.

By sample fraction, this clone is medium-sized (0.01 to 0.1%). V is TRBV14 and J is TRBJ2-5; a possible D gene is TRBD1 (5 bases). The V end lost 0 bases, the J end lost 0 bases, and 14 bases lay between the germline ends. The CDR3 has 17 residues. Germline-derived CDR1 and CDR2 are SGHDN and FVKESK. In DNA form, the CDR3 reads TGTGCCAGCAGCCAAGATCTCCAGGGCGCGTACCAAGAGACCCAGTACTTC. It specifies CASSQDLQGAYQETQYF. Combining the CDR3 with reference TRBV14 and TRBJ2-5 gives the whole variable domain EAGVTQFPSHSVIEKGQTVTLRCDPISGHDNLYWYRRVMGKEIKFLLHFVKESKQDESGMPNNRFLAERTGGTYSTLKVQPAELEDSGVYFCASSQDLQGAYQETQYFGPGTRLLVL.

This chain connects TRBV5-6 to TRBJ2-4, with D perhaps TRBD1 (6 bases). CDR3 size: 18 residues. CDR1 SGHDT and CDR2 YYEEEE come from the germline V gene. V was clipped by 4 bases and J by 0 bases, with 20 bases between them. CDR3 DNA: TGTGCCAGCAGCCTTCACGCCACAGGGAACCTAGCCAAAAACATTCAGTACTTC. Protein product: CASSLHATGNLAKNIQYF.

The genes are TRBV27 and TRBJ1-6, with D uncertain. The CDR3 totals 12 residues. V was cut by 3 bases and J by 8 bases, with 5 bases left in between. Germline V gene lookup returns CDR1 MNHEY and CDR2 SMNVEV (reference sequence). The CDR3 sequence: CASSFLDSPLHF. CDR3 nucleotide sequence: TGTGCCAGCAGTTTTCTTGATTCACCCCTCCACTTT.

This chain uses TRBV20-1 with TRBJ2-5, with TRBD2 matching 11 bases. Germline V gene lookup returns CDR1 DFQATT and CDR2 SNEGSKA (reference sequence). J was trimmed by 5 bases and V by 3 bases; bases with no gene match: 5. This CDR3 has 14 amino acids. In DNA, the CDR3 is TGCAGTGCTAGTATGACTAGCGGGATTGAGACCCAGTACTTC. Its protein is CSASMTSGIETQYF.

This chain links TRBV5-1 with TRBJ2-2, with D possibly called TRBD1 or TRBD2 (6 bases each). This CDR3 is 20 amino acids long. Germline V gene data show CDR1 as SGHRS and CDR2 as YFSETQ. Trimming removed 2 bases from V and 1 base from J, with 24 bases in between. For the CDR3, the DNA is TGCGCCAGCAGCTTTCGGGGGATCAGGGGCACCAACAAGAACACCGGGGAGCTGTTTTTT. This gives the protein CASSFRGIRGTNKNTGELFF.

The chain is built from TRBV25-1 and TRBJ1-1; TRBD1 aligns across 7 bases. This CDR3 has 14 residues. With V trimmed by 4 bases and J by 6 bases, 8 bases remained unmatched. Germline CDR1 reads MGHDK; CDR2 reads SYGVNS. In DNA, the CDR3 is TGTGCCAGCAGTGTTACCGGGACAGTGTCTGAAGCTTTCTTT. Encoded protein: CASSVTGTVSEAFF.

The V gene is TRBV6-4, the J gene TRBJ2-1, with 7 bases fitting TRBD2. The CDR3 extends over 16 amino acids. Trimming removed 2 bases from V and 4 bases from J; junction bases left unmatched: 8. Germline V CDR1 and CDR2: MRHNA, SNTAGT. CDR3 bases: TGTGCCAGCAGTGACCACGACTCGGGAGGATACAATGAGCAGTTCTTC. Its translation: CASSDHDSGGYNEQFF.

The J gene is TRBJ1-5, the V gene TRBV19, with 9 bases aligning to TRBD1. Germline assignment: CDR1 LNHDA and CDR2 SQIVND (reference sequence). Trimming took 7 bases from V and 6 from J; bases not matched to a gene: 7. The CDR3 sequence is 14 residues long. The CDR3 coding sequence is TGTGCCAGTAAGGGGGGACAGGGTGGTCAGCCCCAGCATTTT. It is translated as CASKGGQGGQPQHF.